These T cell receptor beta chains were read from a single sample in a study of memory B cells and T cells in multiple sclerosis. Profiled with immunoSEQ multiplex PCR; TCRdb holds only in-frame clones, not every one. The top ten hold 0.85% to 1.3% of the sample, which has around 50,000 clones, about 80% seen once. Their target antigens are unknown. The sequencing input was PBMCs from blood kept in culture. Every receptor here comes from a human donor with multiple sclerosis. Each CDR3 is given with its conserved first and last residue. The D gene is left open where the match is weak. Only part of the rows carry a size: once, few, many, or a class if the clone is expanded.

D gene: TRBD2
V gene: TRBV30
J gene: TRBJ2-3
clone size: .
CDR3 DNA: TGTGCCTGTAAACTGACTAGCGGGGGGACAGATACGCAGTATTTT
CDR3 protein: CACKLTSGGTDTQYF

D gene: .
V gene: TRBV2
J gene: TRBJ1-2
clone size: few
CDR3 DNA: TGTGCCAGCAGTCCATTGAGCGGTAACTATGGCTACACCTTC
CDR3 protein: CASSPLSGNYGYTF

D gene: .
V gene: TRBV29-1
J gene: TRBJ1-2
clone size: .
CDR3 DNA: TGCAGCGTTGAGCATGTCTTTGGCTACACCTTC
CDR3 protein: CSVEHVFGYTF

D gene: .
V gene: TRBV5-6
J gene: TRBJ1-2
clone size: .
CDR3 DNA: TGTGCCAGCAGCTTGGTACAGGGCTATGGCTACACCTTC
CDR3 protein: CASSLVQGYGYTF

D gene: .
V gene: TRBV9
J gene: TRBJ1-2
clone size: .
CDR3 DNA: TGTGCCAGCAGCGTTGGAGAGGGGGTCTATGGCTACACCTTC
CDR3 protein: CASSVGEGVYGYTF

D gene: .
V gene: TRBV7-2
J gene: TRBJ1-6
clone size: once
CDR3 DNA: TGTGCCAGCAGCTGGGGGACGTTTAATTCACCCCTCCACTTT
CDR3 protein: CASSWGTFNSPLHF

D gene: .
V gene: TRBV27
J gene: TRBJ1-2
clone size: .
CDR3 DNA: TGTGCCAGCAGTCGTCTCAGGGATCTGTCCGCTAACTATGGCTACACCTTC
CDR3 protein: CASSRLRDLSANYGYTF

D gene: TRBD1
V gene: TRBV6-5
J gene: TRBJ2-7
clone size: .
CDR3 DNA: TGCGCCTCTGGGACAGGGTACGAGCAGTACTTC
CDR3 protein: CASGTGYEQYF

D gene: .
V gene: TRBV18
J gene: TRBJ1-2
clone size: .
CDR3 DNA: TGTGCCAGCTCCCGTCTTGGGGACTATGGCTACACCTTC
CDR3 protein: CASSRLGDYGYTF

D gene: .
V gene: TRBV6-5
J gene: TRBJ2-3
clone size: .
CDR3 DNA: TGTGCCAGCAGTTACTCGAGGGGAGATACGCAGTATTTT
CDR3 protein: CASSYSRGDTQYF

D gene: .
V gene: TRBV28
J gene: TRBJ1-3
clone size: .
CDR3 DNA: TGTGCCAGCAGTTCTCCCTATTCGAGACGGGGAAACACCATATATTTT
CDR3 protein: CASSSPYSRRGNTIYF

D gene: .
V gene: TRBV27
J gene: TRBJ1-5
clone size: .
CDR3 DNA: TGTGCCAGCAGTTTAGGAGGGTTTGATCAGCCCCAGCATTTT
CDR3 protein: CASSLGGFDQPQHF

D gene: TRBD2
V gene: TRBV7-9
J gene: TRBJ2-3
clone size: few
CDR3 DNA: TGTGCCAGCAGCAAGACTAGCGGGTCTGGTGTCACCACAGATACGCAGTATTTT
CDR3 protein: CASSKTSGSGVTTDTQYF

D gene: .
V gene: TRBV27
J gene: TRBJ1-1
clone size: once
CDR3 DNA: TGTGCCAGCAGTTTATATGAGGTGGGCACTGAAGCTTTCTTT
CDR3 protein: CASSLYEVGTEAFF

D gene: .
V gene: TRBV18
J gene: TRBJ1-2
clone size: .
CDR3 DNA: TGTGCCAGCTCACCAGCGGGACAACCCAACTATGGCTACACCTTC
CDR3 protein: CASSPAGQPNYGYTF

D gene: .
V gene: TRBV18
J gene: TRBJ1-1
clone size: .
CDR3 DNA: TGTGCCAGCTCAGGGGGCTGGGGCGGGATGAACACTGAAGCTTTCTTT
CDR3 protein: CASSGGWGGMNTEAFF

D gene: .
V gene: TRBV2
J gene: TRBJ1-2
clone size: .
CDR3 DNA: TGTGCCAGCAGTGAAGTAGGGGCTAACTATGGCTACACCTTC
CDR3 protein: CASSEVGANYGYTF

D gene: TRBD2
V gene: TRBV19
J gene: TRBJ2-5
clone size: .
CDR3 DNA: TGTGCCAGTAGTGCTAGCGGGGGGGTTCAAGAGACCCAGTACTTC
CDR3 protein: CASSASGGVQETQYF

D gene: TRBD1
V gene: TRBV4-1
J gene: TRBJ2-7
clone size: once
CDR3 DNA: TGCGCCAGCAGCCAAGGGGGACAGCGTTCCTACGAGCAGTACTTC
CDR3 protein: CASSQGGQRSYEQYF

D gene: TRBD1
V gene: TRBV4-1
J gene: TRBJ1-2
clone size: .
CDR3 DNA: TGCGCCAGCAGCCATCCGACAGGGGGAGTTGGCTACACCTTC
CDR3 protein: CASSHPTGGVGYTF

D gene: .
V gene: TRBV9
J gene: TRBJ2-5
clone size: .
CDR3 DNA: TGTGCCAGCAGCGTAGCCGTTGAACAGCCCCAAGAGACCCAGTACTTC
CDR3 protein: CASSVAVEQPQETQYF

D gene: .
V gene: TRBV20-1
J gene: TRBJ1-1
clone size: .
CDR3 DNA: TGCAGTGCTCTCAGGGGCACTGAAGCTTTCTTT
CDR3 protein: CSALRGTEAFF

D gene: .
V gene: TRBV10-3
J gene: TRBJ2-7
clone size: .
CDR3 DNA: TGTGCCTCCAGAGGTGGCCCTACTCGGGGCGAGCAGTACTTC
CDR3 protein: CASRGGPTRGEQYF

D gene: TRBD1
V gene: TRBV11-2
J gene: TRBJ2-1
clone size: .
CDR3 DNA: TGTGCCAGCAGCTTAGTCGGGACAGGTGAGCAGTTCTTC
CDR3 protein: CASSLVGTGEQFF

D gene: TRBD1
V gene: TRBV6-1
J gene: TRBJ1-2
clone size: .
CDR3 DNA: TGTGCCAGCAGTCAGGGGGCCACTAACTATGGCTACACCTTC
CDR3 protein: CASSQGATNYGYTF

D gene: TRBD2
V gene: TRBV4-2
J gene: TRBJ2-7
clone size: .
CDR3 DNA: TGTGCCAGCAGCCAAGAAACATTAAGGAGCGGCGGGGGGGCCTACGAGCAGTACTTC
CDR3 protein: CASSQETLRSGGGAYEQYF

D gene: .
V gene: TRBV7-2
J gene: TRBJ2-6
clone size: .
CDR3 DNA: TGTGCCAGCACTACCCGTGGACGGTCAACTGGGGCCAACGTCCTGACTTTC
CDR3 protein: CASTTRGRSTGANVLTF

D gene: .
V gene: TRBV5-8
J gene: TRBJ1-6
clone size: .
CDR3 DNA: TGTGCCAGCAGCTTAGTACAAGGCTATAATTCACCCCTCCACTTT
CDR3 protein: CASSLVQGYNSPLHF

D gene: .
V gene: TRBV14
J gene: TRBJ1-1
clone size: few
CDR3 DNA: TGTGCCAGCAGCCCCTCACTCGGGAGACCCGAAGCTTTCTTT
CDR3 protein: CASSPSLGRPEAFF

D gene: .
V gene: TRBV5-4
J gene: TRBJ1-2
clone size: .
CDR3 DNA: TGTGCCAGCAGCTTGCAGGGTCCCTATGGCTACACCTTC
CDR3 protein: CASSLQGPYGYTF

D gene: .
V gene: TRBV5-1
J gene: TRBJ2-6
clone size: medium-sized
CDR3 DNA: TGCGCCAGCAGCTTGGTCCAGTCGGATCGAGACGTCCTGACTTTC
CDR3 protein: CASSLVQSDRDVLTF

D gene: TRBD2
V gene: TRBV5-6
J gene: TRBJ2-1
clone size: .
CDR3 DNA: TGTGCCAGCAGCCCACGGGGACTAGCAATCTACAATGAGCAGTTCTTC
CDR3 protein: CASSPRGLAIYNEQFF

D gene: .
V gene: TRBV19
J gene: TRBJ1-4
clone size: once
CDR3 DNA: TGTGCCAGTAGGGGCCTTGGGACGCCGACATTTAAAGAAAAACTGTTTTTT
CDR3 protein: CASRGLGTPTFKEKLFF

D gene: TRBD1
V gene: TRBV7-9
J gene: TRBJ1-6
clone size: .
CDR3 DNA: TGTGCCAGCAGGCCAAGAGGGGGACAGGGGGCTAATTCACCCCTCCACTTT
CDR3 protein: CASRPRGGQGANSPLHF

D gene: .
V gene: TRBV6-6
J gene: TRBJ1-1
clone size: .
CDR3 DNA: TGTGCCAGCAGTTACGAAGTGAACACTGAAGCTTTCTTT
CDR3 protein: CASSYEVNTEAFF

D gene: .
V gene: TRBV29-1
J gene: TRBJ1-5
clone size: .
CDR3 DNA: TGCAGCGTCCTCGATCCAGGGAGGAGTCAGCCCCAGCATTTT
CDR3 protein: CSVLDPGRSQPQHF

D gene: .
V gene: TRBV6-5
J gene: TRBJ1-4
clone size: .
CDR3 DNA: TGTGCCAGCAGTTTCTTCGACGGTTCGACGGAAAAACTGTTTTTT
CDR3 protein: CASSFFDGSTEKLFF

D gene: TRBD1
V gene: TRBV5-1
J gene: TRBJ1-1
clone size: .
CDR3 DNA: TGCGCCAGCAGCTTGCCGGGACAGGGCACTGAAGCTTTCTTT
CDR3 protein: CASSLPGQGTEAFF

D gene: TRBD2
V gene: TRBV19
J gene: TRBJ2-3
clone size: .
CDR3 DNA: TGTGCCAGTAGTATGACTAGCGGAACCTATAGCACAGATACGCAGTATTTT
CDR3 protein: CASSMTSGTYSTDTQYF

D gene: .
V gene: TRBV30
J gene: TRBJ1-4
clone size: .
CDR3 DNA: TGTGCCTGGAGTGTAGGGAGACTTCAACTGTTTTTT
CDR3 protein: CAWSVGRLQLFF

D gene: .
V gene: TRBV30
J gene: TRBJ1-1
clone size: .
CDR3 DNA: TGTGCCTGGAGTTGGGGTGGTGAAGCTTTCTTT
CDR3 protein: CAWSWGGEAFF

D gene: .
V gene: TRBV7-2
J gene: TRBJ1-2
clone size: .
CDR3 DNA: TGTGCTTCGGCGGGAGGGTTCAACTATGGCTACACCTTC
CDR3 protein: CASAGGFNYGYTF

D gene: TRBD1
V gene: TRBV10-3
J gene: TRBJ1-1
clone size: few
CDR3 DNA: TGTGCCATCGGGACAGGGGGACCCCTGAACACTGAAGCTTTCTTT
CDR3 protein: CAIGTGGPLNTEAFF

D gene: .
V gene: TRBV2
J gene: TRBJ1-1
clone size: .
CDR3 DNA: TGTGCCAGCAGTGTTGGCAGAGGGTACACTGAAGCTTTCTTT
CDR3 protein: CASSVGRGYTEAFF

D gene: .
V gene: TRBV4-2
J gene: TRBJ1-4
clone size: .
CDR3 DNA: TGTGCCAGCAGCCAAGGAGGGTCTAATGAAAAACTGTTTTTT
CDR3 protein: CASSQGGSNEKLFF

D gene: TRBD1
V gene: TRBV7-8
J gene: TRBJ1-2
clone size: .
CDR3 DNA: TGTGCCAGCAGCCCACCGACAGGGGAAGGCTATGGCTACACCTTC
CDR3 protein: CASSPPTGEGYGYTF

D gene: .
V gene: TRBV18
J gene: TRBJ1-4
clone size: few
CDR3 DNA: TGTGCCAGCTCACTTTCCTCATTGGGTGAAAAACTGTTTTTT
CDR3 protein: CASSLSSLGEKLFF

D gene: .
V gene: TRBV7-9
J gene: TRBJ2-2
clone size: .
CDR3 DNA: TGTGCCAGCAGTTTAACAGGGCTCCGGGAGCTGTTTTTT
CDR3 protein: CASSLTGLRELFF

D gene: .
V gene: TRBV27
J gene: TRBJ2-3
clone size: .
CDR3 DNA: TGTGCCAGCAGCTTAGCCGGGTTTAGCACAGATACGCAGTATTTT
CDR3 protein: CASSLAGFSTDTQYF

D gene: .
V gene: TRBV5-6
J gene: TRBJ1-5
clone size: .
CDR3 DNA: TGTGCCAGCAGCTTTCTAGGGGGAGTCGGCAATCAGCCCCAGCATTTT
CDR3 protein: CASSFLGGVGNQPQHF

D gene: TRBD1
V gene: TRBV19
J gene: TRBJ1-4
clone size: once
CDR3 DNA: TGTGCCAGTAGTATTCGCAGGGGGGGGAATGAAAAACTGTTTTTT
CDR3 protein: CASSIRRGGNEKLFF

D gene: .
V gene: TRBV11-2
J gene: TRBJ2-7
clone size: .
CDR3 DNA: TGTGCCAGCGGGTTTGGGACGGACTACGAGCAGTACTTC
CDR3 protein: CASGFGTDYEQYF

D gene: .
V gene: TRBV14
J gene: TRBJ2-5
clone size: .
CDR3 DNA: TGTGCCAGCAGCCAAGCAAGTGGCCGACCCCAAGAGACCCAGTACTTC
CDR3 protein: CASSQASGRPQETQYF

D gene: TRBD2
V gene: TRBV6-1
J gene: TRBJ2-7
clone size: .
CDR3 DNA: TGTGCCAGCAGTGAAGCGGCTAGGCTAGCGGGGACCTACGAGCAGTACTTC
CDR3 protein: CASSEAARLAGTYEQYF

D gene: .
V gene: TRBV6-5
J gene: TRBJ1-5
clone size: once
CDR3 DNA: TGTGCCAGCAGGGTGGATAGAGGGGCCCAGCATTTT
CDR3 protein: CASRVDRGAQHF

D gene: .
V gene: TRBV5-1
J gene: TRBJ1-1
clone size: .
CDR3 DNA: TGCGCCAGCAGCTTGAAAACAGGGAGCACTGAAGCTTTCTTT
CDR3 protein: CASSLKTGSTEAFF

D gene: .
V gene: TRBV6-1
J gene: TRBJ1-1
clone size: .
CDR3 DNA: TGTGCCAGCAGTGAGGGTTTCGGGGGCGCCGAAGCTTTCTTT
CDR3 protein: CASSEGFGGAEAFF

D gene: .
V gene: TRBV7-8
J gene: TRBJ1-6
clone size: .
CDR3 DNA: TGTGCCAGCAGCTTGGTCAGGAGCTCCTATAATTCACCCCTCCACTTT
CDR3 protein: CASSLVRSSYNSPLHF

D gene: TRBD2
V gene: TRBV2
J gene: TRBJ2-1
clone size: .
CDR3 DNA: TGTGCCAGCAGTGAAGTGGGGGGGGTTAAGGATGAGCAGTTCTTC
CDR3 protein: CASSEVGGVKDEQFF